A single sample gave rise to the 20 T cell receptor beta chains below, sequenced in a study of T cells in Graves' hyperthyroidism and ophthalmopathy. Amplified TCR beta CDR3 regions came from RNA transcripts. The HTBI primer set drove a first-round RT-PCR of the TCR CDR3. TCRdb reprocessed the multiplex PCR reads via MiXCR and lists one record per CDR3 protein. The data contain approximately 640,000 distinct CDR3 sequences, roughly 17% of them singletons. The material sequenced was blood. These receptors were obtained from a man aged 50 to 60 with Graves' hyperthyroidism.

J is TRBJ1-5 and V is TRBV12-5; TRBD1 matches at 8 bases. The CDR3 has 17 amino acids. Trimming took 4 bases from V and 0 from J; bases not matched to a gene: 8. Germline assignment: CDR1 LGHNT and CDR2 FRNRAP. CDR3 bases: TGTGCTAGTGGTTCCGATCGACAGGGGTATAGCAATCAGCCCCAGCATTTT. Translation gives CASGSDRQGYSNQPQHF.

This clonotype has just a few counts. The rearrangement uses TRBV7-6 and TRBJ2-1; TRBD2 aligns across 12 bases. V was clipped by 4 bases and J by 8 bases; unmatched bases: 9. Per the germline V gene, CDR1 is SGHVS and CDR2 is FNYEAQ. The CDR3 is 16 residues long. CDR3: CASSSLAGGWLDEQFF. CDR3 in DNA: TGTGCCAGCAGCTCCCTAGCGGGAGGGTGGTTGGATGAGCAGTTCTTC. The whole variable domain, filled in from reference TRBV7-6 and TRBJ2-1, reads GAGVSQSPRYKVTKRGQDVALRCDPISGHVSLYWYRQALGQGPEFLTYFNYEAQQDKSGLPNDRFSAERPEGSISTLTIQRTEQRDSAMYRCASSSLAGGWLDEQFFGPGTRLTVL.

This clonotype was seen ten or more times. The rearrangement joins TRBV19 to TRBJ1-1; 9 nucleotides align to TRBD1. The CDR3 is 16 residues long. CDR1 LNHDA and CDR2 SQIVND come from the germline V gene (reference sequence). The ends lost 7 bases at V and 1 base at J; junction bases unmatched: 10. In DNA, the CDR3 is TGTGCCAGTACCACCTCACCGGGACAGGGGAACACTGAAGCTTTCTTT. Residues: CASTTSPGQGNTEAFF.

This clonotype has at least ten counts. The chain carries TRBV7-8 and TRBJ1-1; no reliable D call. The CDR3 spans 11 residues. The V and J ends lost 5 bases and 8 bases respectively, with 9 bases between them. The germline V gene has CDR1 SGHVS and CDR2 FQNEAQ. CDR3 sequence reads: CASSLMGEAFF. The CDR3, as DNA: TGTGCCAGCAGCCTAATGGGCGAAGCTTTCTTT.

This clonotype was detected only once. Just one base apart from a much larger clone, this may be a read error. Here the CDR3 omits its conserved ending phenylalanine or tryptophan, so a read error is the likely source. The CDR3 here is CASSYKGEDTEAFL. Written as DNA, the CDR3 is TGTGCCAGCAGTTACAAGGGAGAGGACACTGAAGCTTTCCTT. The chain carries TRBV6-5 and TRBJ1-1; D unclear. Germline lookup yields CDR1 MNHEY and CDR2 SVGAGI. The CDR3 totals 14 residues. Deletions cut 2 bases from V and 3 bases from J, with 10 bases between.

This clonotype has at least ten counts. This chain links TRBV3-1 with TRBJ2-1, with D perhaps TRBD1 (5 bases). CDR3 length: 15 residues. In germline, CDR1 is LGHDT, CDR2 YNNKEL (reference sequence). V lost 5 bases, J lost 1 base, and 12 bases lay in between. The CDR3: CASSSGFRSYNEQFF. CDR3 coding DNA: TGTGCCAGCAGCTCAGGGTTTAGATCCTACAATGAGCAGTTCTTC.

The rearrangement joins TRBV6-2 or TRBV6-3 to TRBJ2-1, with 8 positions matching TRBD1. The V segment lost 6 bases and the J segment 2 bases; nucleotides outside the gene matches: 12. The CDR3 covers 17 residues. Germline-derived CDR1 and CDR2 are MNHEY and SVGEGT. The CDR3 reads CASRSAPGQETYNEQFF. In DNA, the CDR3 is TGTGCCAGCAGAAGCGCACCGGGACAGGAGACCTACAATGAGCAGTTCTTC.

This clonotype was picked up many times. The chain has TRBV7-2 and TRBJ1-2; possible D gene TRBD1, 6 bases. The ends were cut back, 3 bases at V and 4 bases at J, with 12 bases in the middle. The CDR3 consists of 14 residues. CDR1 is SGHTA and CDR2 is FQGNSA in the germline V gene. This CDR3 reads CASSLSQGPYGYTF. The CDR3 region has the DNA TGTGCCAGCAGCTTGTCCCAGGGGCCCTATGGCTACACCTTC.

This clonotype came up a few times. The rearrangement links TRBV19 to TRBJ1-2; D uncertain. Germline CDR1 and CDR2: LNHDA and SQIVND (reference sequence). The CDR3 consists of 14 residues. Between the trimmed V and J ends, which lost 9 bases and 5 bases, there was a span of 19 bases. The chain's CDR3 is CASSRAGSLYGYTF. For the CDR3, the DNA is TGTGCCAGCTCACGAGCCGGCTCCCTTTATGGCTACACCTTC.

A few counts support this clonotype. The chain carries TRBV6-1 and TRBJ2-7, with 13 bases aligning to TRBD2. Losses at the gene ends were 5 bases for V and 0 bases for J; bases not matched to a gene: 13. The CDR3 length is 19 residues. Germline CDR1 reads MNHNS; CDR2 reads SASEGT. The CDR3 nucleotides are TGTGCCAGCAGTCCTCTGACTAGCGGGAGGACTAGCTACTCCTACGAGCAGTACTTC. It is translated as CASSPLTSGRTSYSYEQYF.

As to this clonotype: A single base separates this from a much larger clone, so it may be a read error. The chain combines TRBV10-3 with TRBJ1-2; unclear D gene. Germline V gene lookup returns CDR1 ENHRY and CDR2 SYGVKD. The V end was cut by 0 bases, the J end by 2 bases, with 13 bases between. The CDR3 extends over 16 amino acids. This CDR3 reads CAISESNGNRNYGYTF. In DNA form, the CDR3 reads TGTGCCATCAGTGAGTCGAACGGCAACCGAAACTATGGCTACACCTTC.

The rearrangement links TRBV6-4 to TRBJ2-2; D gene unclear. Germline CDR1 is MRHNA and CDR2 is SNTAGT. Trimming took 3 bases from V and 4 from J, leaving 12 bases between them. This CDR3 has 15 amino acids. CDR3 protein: CASSDERLLTGELFF. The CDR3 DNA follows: TGTGCCAGCAGTGATGAGCGACTCCTCACCGGGGAGCTGTTTTTT.

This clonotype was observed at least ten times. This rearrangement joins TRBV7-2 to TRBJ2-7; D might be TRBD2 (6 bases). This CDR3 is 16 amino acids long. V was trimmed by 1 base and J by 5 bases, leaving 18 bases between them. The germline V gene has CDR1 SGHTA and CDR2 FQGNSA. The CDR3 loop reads CASSLDAEGRPDEQYF. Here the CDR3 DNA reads TGTGCCAGCAGCTTAGATGCGGAGGGGCGCCCGGACGAGCAGTACTTC.

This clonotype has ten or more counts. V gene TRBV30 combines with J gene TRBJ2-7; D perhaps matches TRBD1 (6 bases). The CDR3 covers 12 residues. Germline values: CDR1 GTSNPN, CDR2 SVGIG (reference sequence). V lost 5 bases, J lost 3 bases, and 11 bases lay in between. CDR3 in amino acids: CAWARGSYEQYF. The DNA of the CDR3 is TGTGCCTGGGCTAGGGGGAGCTACGAGCAGTACTTC.

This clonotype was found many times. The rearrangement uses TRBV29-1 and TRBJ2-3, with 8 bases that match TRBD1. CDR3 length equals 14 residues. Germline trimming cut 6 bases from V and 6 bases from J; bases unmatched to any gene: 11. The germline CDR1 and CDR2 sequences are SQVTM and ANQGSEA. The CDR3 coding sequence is TGCAGCGTCCAAACCGGACAGGGTGCGGATACGCAGTATTTT. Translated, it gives CSVQTGQGADTQYF.

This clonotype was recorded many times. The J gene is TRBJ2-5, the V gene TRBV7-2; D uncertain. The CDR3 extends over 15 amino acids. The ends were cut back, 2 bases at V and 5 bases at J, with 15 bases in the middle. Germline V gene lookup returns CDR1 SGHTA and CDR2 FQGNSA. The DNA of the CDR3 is TGTGCCAGCAGCTTAATTATCTTCTCCGGGGAGACCCAGTACTTC. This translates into CASSLIIFSGETQYF.

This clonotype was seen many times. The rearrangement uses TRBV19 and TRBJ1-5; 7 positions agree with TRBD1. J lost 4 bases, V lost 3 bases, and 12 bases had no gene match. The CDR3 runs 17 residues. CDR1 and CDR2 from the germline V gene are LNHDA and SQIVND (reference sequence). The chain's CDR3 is CASSIGQGGRGNQPQHF. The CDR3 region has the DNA TGTGCCAGTAGTATTGGGCAGGGGGGTCGTGGAAATCAGCCCCAGCATTTT.

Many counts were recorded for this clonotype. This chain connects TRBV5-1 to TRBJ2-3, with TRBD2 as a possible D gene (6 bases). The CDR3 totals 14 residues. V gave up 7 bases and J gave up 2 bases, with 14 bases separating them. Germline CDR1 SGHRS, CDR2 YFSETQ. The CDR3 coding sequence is TGCGCCAGCTGGGCCGGGAGCATCACAGATACGCAGTATTTT. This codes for CASWAGSITDTQYF.

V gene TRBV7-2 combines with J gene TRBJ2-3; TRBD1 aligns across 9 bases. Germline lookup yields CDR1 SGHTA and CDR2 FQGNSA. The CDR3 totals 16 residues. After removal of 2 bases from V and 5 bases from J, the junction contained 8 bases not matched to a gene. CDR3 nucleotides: TGTGCCAGCAGCTTATCACCACAGGGGGCGGAAGATACGCAGTATTTT. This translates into CASSLSPQGAEDTQYF.

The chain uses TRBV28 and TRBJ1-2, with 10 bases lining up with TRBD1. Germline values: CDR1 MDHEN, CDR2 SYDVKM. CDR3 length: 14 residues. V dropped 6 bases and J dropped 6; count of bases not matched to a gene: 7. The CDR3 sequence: CASRKRQGAHGYTF. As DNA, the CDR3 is TGTGCCAGCAGAAAGAGACAGGGGGCGCATGGCTACACCTTC.